A single sample gave rise to the 18 T cell receptor beta chains below, sequenced in a study of blood T cell repertoires in COVID-19. The method was immunoSEQ multiplex PCR; TCRdb's version includes in-frame clones alone and lacks a portion of them. This table has around 340,000 clones, around nine tenths appearing once. The sample was PBMCs or T cells enriched from blood (not recorded which). All receptors derive from a woman younger than 45 who had been exposed to COVID-19.

The chain is built from TRBV11-2 and TRBJ1-1; D is uncertain. V was pared by 6 bases and J by 5 bases, with 19 bases between. CDR1 and CDR2 (germline): SGHAT, FQNNGV. The CDR3 runs to 15 residues. CDR3 in amino acids: CASSWRTGSATEAFF. The CDR3 coding sequence is TGTGCCAGCAGTTGGAGAACGGGGTCCGCTACTGAAGCTTTCTTT.

In its sample, this clone was seen once. This rearrangement joins TRBV7-6 to TRBJ2-4; maybe TRBD1 (6 bases). The germline V and J ends were trimmed by 5 bases and 0 bases, with 14 bases remaining between them. Germline V CDR1 and CDR2: SGHVS, FNYEAQ. The CDR3 runs to 16 residues. CDR3 in amino acids: CASSPDSTLAKNIQYF. Written as DNA, the CDR3 is TGTGCCAGCAGCCCGGACAGCACTCTAGCCAAAAACATTCAGTACTTC.

The V and J genes are TRBV5-6 and TRBJ1-6; tentative D call: TRBD1 (5 bases). The CDR3 contains 16 residues. V lost 0 bases and J 6 bases, leaving 13 bases between the germline ends. Germline V gives CDR1 SGHDT, CDR2 YYEEEE. The CDR3 reads CASSLAAGDFNSPLHF. CDR3 nucleotides: TGTGCCAGCAGCTTGGCCGCGGGGGATTTTAATTCACCCCTCCACTTT.

The chain recombines TRBV4-1 with TRBJ2-7; D gene uncertain. Germline V CDR1 and CDR2: MGHRA, YSYEKL. The V gene lost 0 bases and the J gene lost 2 bases, with 14 bases spanning the gap. This CDR3 spans 16 amino acids. CDR3 loop: CASSQDIVQKPYEQYF. The CDR3 DNA sequence: TGCGCCAGCAGCCAAGATATTGTTCAGAAACCCTACGAGCAGTACTTC.

The rearrangement uses TRBV29-1 and TRBJ1-2, with 7 positions matching TRBD1. J was trimmed by 6 bases and V by 1 base; bases with no gene match: 8. The CDR3 is 14 residues long. CDR1 is SQVTM, CDR2 ANQGSEA, per germline. In nucleotides, the CDR3 is TGCAGCGTTGAAGGGACAGGTACTTTCGATGGCTACACCTTC. It encodes CSVEGTGTFDGYTF.

This chain connects TRBV7-8 to TRBJ2-5, with 9 bases identical to TRBD1. The CDR3 extends over 15 amino acids. Losses at the gene ends were 4 bases for V and 1 base for J; bases not matched to a gene: 4. Germline V lookup: CDR1 SGHVS, CDR2 FQNEAQ. CDR3 bases: TGTGCCAGCAGCTCCGAGACAGGGGGCCAAGAGACCCAGTACTTC. Protein: CASSSETGGQETQYF.

V gene TRBV9 combines with J gene TRBJ2-1, with 10 bases lining up with TRBD2. The CDR3 covers 16 residues. From germline, CDR1 is SGDLS and CDR2 YYNGEE. The V gene end was trimmed by 1 base and the J gene end by 4 bases; junction bases not matched to a gene: 5. The CDR3 is CASSVLSTSGYNEQFF. In DNA form, the CDR3 reads TGTGCCAGCAGCGTACTCTCGACTAGCGGGTACAATGAGCAGTTCTTC.

This clone turned up a few times. The chain recombines TRBV24-1 with TRBJ1-1, with D perhaps TRBD1 (6 bases). This CDR3 is 13 amino acids long. Looked up from germline, CDR1 is KGHDR and CDR2 is SFDVKD. V was trimmed by 3 bases and J by 4 bases, leaving 8 bases between them. The CDR3 reads CATSDAGATEAFF. The CDR3, as DNA: TGTGCCACCAGTGATGCGGGGGCCACTGAAGCTTTCTTT.

The chain links TRBV2 to TRBJ1-5, with 8 bases matching TRBD1. V dropped 3 bases and J dropped 6; count of bases not matched to a gene: 7. The CDR3 runs 15 residues. Looked up from germline, CDR1 is SNHLY and CDR2 is FYNNEI. The CDR3 DNA reads as TGTGCCAGCAGTGACAGGACAGGGAAATTTCAGCCCCAGCATTTT. It encodes CASSDRTGKFQPQHF.

This rearrangement joins TRBV19 to TRBJ1-5; TRBD1 aligns across 8 bases. CDR3 length: 15 amino acids. After removal of 5 bases from V and 5 bases from J, the junction contained 8 bases not matched to a gene. Germline CDR1 LNHDA, CDR2 SQIVND (reference sequence). The CDR3 sequence is CASSFGQGSDQPQHF. DNA for the CDR3: TGTGCCAGTAGTTTCGGACAGGGCTCGGATCAGCCCCAGCATTTT.

The CDR3 sequence is CASSQDQGVGNQPQHF. The CDR3 DNA is TGTGCCAGCAGCCAAGATCAAGGGGTAGGCAATCAGCCCCAGCATTTT. The chain has TRBV3-1 (or the pseudogene TRBV3-2) and TRBJ1-5, with a possible D match to TRBD1 (5 bases). Trimming removed 0 bases at V and 2 bases at J, with 11 bases between. The CDR3 has 16 residues. Germline lookup yields CDR1 LGHDT and CDR2 YNNKEL (reference sequence).

The rearrangement links TRBV4-2 to TRBJ1-2; D remains ambiguous. The CDR3 contains 15 residues. V lost 0 bases and J 7 bases, leaving 15 bases between the germline ends. The germline V gene has CDR1 LGHNA and CDR2 YNFKEQ. Here the CDR3 DNA reads TGTGCCAGCAGCCAAGACCCCTCGAGTAGCGGTGGCTACACCTTC. Protein sequence: CASSQDPSSSGGYTF.

The rearrangement links TRBV5-1 to TRBJ1-1, with TRBD1 as a possible D gene (5 bases). V lost 8 bases and J lost 7, with 12 bases in between. This CDR3 has 11 amino acids. Germline V gene sequence: CDR1 SGHRS, CDR2 YFSETQ. CDR3 protein: CASREGLEAFF. The CDR3 DNA follows: TGCGCCAGTCGGGAGGGGCTTGAAGCTTTCTTT.

This sequence joins TRBV7-6 and TRBJ2-5, with D tentatively TRBD2 (6 bases). The V end was cut by 6 bases, the J end by 5 bases, with 19 bases between. CDR3 length equals 15 residues. CDR1 SGHVS and CDR2 FNYEAQ come from the germline V gene. The CDR3: CASSHKDYRVETQYF. CDR3 in DNA: TGTGCCAGCAGTCACAAGGACTACCGGGTGGAGACCCAGTACTTC.

This clone has only one observation. This chain uses TRBV4-1 with TRBJ2-4; D call uncertain. Per germline, CDR1 MGHRA and CDR2 YSYEKL. Between the trimmed V and J ends, which lost 1 base and 0 bases, there was a span of 10 bases. The CDR3 length is 16 residues. Here the CDR3 DNA reads TGCGCCAGCAGCCAAGGCCCAGTTGCAGCCAAAAACATTCAGTACTTC. This translates into CASSQGPVAAKNIQYF.

The J gene is TRBJ1-5, the V gene TRBV18, with TRBD1 identical over 7 bases. There are 15 residues in the CDR3. From germline, CDR1 is KGHSH and CDR2 LQKENI. V lost 5 bases and J lost 8; bases outside the gene matches: 12. The CDR3 nucleotides are TGTGCCAGCTCAAAGACAGGGAACTCGGTGGAGCCCCAGCATTTT. It codes for CASSKTGNSVEPQHF.

The chain employs TRBV27 and TRBJ2-1; 13 bases fit TRBD2. There are 15 residues in the CDR3. The germline V gene encodes CDR1 MNHEY and CDR2 SMNVEV (reference sequence). Trimming at V came to 5 bases and at J to 5 bases, leaving 3 bases not matched to a gene. CDR3 sequence: CASSLGTSGDNEQFF. The DNA of the CDR3 is TGTGCCAGCAGTCTGGGGACTAGCGGGGACAATGAGCAGTTCTTC.

The rearrangement joins TRBV18 to TRBJ1-5, with unresolved D. This CDR3 comprises 13 residues. Trimming cost V 0 bases and J 7 bases, with 7 bases left between them. Germline CDR1 KGHSH, CDR2 LQKENI. The CDR3 loop is CASSPPEGQPQHF. CDR3 sequence (DNA): TGTGCCAGCTCACCACCCGAGGGACAGCCCCAGCATTTT.